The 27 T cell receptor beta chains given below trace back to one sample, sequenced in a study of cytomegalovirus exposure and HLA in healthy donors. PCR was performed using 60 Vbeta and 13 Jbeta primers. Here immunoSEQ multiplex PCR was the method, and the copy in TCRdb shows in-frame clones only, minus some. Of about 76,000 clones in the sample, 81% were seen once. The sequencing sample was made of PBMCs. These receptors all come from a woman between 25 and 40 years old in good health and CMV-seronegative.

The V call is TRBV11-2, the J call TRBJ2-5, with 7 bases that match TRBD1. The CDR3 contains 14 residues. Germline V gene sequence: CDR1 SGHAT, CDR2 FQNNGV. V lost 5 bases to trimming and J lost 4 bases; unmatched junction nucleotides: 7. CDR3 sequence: CASSPGTAGETQYF. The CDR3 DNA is TGTGCCAGCAGCCCCGGGACAGCCGGAGAGACCCAGTACTTC.

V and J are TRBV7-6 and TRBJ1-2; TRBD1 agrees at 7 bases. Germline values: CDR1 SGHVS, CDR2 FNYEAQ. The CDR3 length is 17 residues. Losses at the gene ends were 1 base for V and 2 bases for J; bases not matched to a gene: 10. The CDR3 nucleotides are TGTGCCAGCAGCTTAGTGGAGAACCGGGACAGAAACTATGGCTACACCTTC. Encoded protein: CASSLVENRDRNYGYTF.

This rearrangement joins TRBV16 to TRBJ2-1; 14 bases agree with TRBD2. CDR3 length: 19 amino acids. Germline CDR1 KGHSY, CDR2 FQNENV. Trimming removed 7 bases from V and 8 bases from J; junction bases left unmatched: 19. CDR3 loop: CASTRPTGLAGEVLDEQFF. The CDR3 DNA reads TGTGCCAGCACGCGCCCCACGGGACTAGCGGGAGAAGTTTTGGATGAGCAGTTCTTC.

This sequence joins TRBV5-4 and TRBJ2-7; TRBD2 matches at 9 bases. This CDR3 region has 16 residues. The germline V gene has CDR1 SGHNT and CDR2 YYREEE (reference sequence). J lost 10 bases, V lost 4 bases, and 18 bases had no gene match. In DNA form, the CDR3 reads TGTGCCAGCAGCCCCTTCCGGACTAGCGCCAACCCTTGCCAGTACTTC. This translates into CASSPFRTSANPCQYF.

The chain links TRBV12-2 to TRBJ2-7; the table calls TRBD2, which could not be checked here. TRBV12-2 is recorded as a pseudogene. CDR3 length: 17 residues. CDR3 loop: CASRLAGLAQVAYEQYF. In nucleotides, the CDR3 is TGTGCAAGTCGCTTAGCTGGACTAGCCCAAGTCGCCTACGAGCAGTACTTC.

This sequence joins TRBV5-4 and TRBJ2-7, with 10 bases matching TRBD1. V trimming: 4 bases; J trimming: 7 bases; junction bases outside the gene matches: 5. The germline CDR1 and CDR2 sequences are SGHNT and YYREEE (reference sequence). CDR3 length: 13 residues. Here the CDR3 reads CASSGGQGREQYF. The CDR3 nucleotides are TGTGCCAGCAGCGGGGGACAGGGGAGAGAGCAGTACTTC.

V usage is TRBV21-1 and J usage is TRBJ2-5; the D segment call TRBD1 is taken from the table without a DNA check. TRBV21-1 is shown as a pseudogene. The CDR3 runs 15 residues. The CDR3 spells CASSKRQVRPETQYF. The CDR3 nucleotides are TGTGCCAGCAGCAAAAGACAGGTCAGGCCTGAGACCCAGTACTTC.

CDR3 loop: CSVVDSYEQYF. The CDR3 DNA reads as TGCAGCGTCGTGGACAGCTACGAGCAGTACTTC. The chain carries TRBV29-1 and TRBJ2-7; possibly TRBD1 for D (6 bases). The length of the CDR3 is 11 residues. Trimming removed 6 bases at V and 3 bases at J, with 9 bases between. Germline CDR1 and CDR2: SQVTM and ANQGSEA.

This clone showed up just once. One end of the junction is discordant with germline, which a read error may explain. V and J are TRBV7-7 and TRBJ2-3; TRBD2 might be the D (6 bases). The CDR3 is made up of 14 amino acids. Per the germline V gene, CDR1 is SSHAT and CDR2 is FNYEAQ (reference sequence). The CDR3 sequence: CASSLDGGSDTQYF. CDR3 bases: TGTGCTAGCAGCTTAGATGGGGGGTCAGATACGCAGTATTTT.

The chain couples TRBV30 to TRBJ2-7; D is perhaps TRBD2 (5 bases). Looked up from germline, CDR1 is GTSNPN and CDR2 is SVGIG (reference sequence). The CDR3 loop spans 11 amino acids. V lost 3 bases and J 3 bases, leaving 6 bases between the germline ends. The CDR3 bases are TGTGCCTGGAGCCGGGACTACGAGCAGTACTTC. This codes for CAWSRDYEQYF.

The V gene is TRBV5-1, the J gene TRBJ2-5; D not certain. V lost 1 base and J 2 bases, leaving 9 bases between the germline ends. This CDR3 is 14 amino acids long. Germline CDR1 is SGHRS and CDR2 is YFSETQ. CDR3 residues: CASSLRVGQETQYF. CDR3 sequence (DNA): TGCGCCAGCAGCTTGAGAGTCGGTCAAGAGACCCAGTACTTC.

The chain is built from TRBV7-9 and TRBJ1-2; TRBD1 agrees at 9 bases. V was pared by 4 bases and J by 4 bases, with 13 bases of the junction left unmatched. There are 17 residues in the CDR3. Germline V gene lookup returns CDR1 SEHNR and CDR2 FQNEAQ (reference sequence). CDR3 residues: CASSWPGQGELGYGYTF. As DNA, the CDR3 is TGTGCCAGCAGCTGGCCGGGACAGGGCGAACTAGGCTATGGCTACACCTTC.

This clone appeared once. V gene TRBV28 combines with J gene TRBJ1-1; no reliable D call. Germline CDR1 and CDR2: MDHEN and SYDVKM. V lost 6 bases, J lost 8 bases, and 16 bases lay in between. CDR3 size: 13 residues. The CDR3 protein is CASRKPQKWEAFF. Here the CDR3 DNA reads TGTGCCAGCAGGAAACCACAGAAGTGGGAAGCTTTCTTT.

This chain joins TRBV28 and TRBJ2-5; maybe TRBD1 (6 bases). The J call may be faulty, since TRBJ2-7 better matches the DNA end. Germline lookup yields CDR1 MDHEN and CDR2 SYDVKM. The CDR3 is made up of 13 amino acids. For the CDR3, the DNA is TGTGCCAGCAACCCCCGGACAGTTTACGAGCAGTACTTC. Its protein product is CASNPRTVYEQYF.

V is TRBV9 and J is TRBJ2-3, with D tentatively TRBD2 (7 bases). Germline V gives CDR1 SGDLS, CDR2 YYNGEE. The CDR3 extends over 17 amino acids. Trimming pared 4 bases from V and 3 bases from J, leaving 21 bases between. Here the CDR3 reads CASSPLLRGLGTDTQYF. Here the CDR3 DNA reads TGTGCCAGCAGCCCCCTTTTGCGGGGGCTCGGGACAGATACGCAGTATTTT.

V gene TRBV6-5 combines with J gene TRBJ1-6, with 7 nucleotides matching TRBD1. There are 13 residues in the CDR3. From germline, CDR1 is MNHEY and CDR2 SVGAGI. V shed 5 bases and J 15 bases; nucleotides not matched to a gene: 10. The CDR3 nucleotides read TGTGCCAGCAGTCCAGGTCCGGACAGGCTCCTCCACTTT. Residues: CASSPGPDRLLHF.

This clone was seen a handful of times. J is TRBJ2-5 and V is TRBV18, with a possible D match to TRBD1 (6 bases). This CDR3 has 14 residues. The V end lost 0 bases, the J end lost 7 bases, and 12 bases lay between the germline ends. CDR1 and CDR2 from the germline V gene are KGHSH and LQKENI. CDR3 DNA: TGTGCCAGCTCACCACCCCACAGGGAGCCGACCCAGTACTTC. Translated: CASSPPHREPTQYF.

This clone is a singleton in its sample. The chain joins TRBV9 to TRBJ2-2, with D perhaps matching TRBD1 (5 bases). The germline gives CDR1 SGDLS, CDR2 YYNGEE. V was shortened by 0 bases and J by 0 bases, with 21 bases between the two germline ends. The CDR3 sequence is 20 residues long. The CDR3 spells CASSVGNPGAAQANTGELFF. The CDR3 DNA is TGTGCCAGCAGCGTAGGCAACCCTGGGGCTGCCCAAGCGAACACCGGGGAGCTGTTTTTT. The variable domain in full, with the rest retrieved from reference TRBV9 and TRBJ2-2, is DSGVTQTPKHLITATGQRVTLRCSPRSGDLSVYWYQQSLDQGLQFLIQYYNGEERAKGNILERFSAQQFPDLHSELNLSSLELGDSALYFCASSVGNPGAAQANTGELFFGEGSRLTVL.

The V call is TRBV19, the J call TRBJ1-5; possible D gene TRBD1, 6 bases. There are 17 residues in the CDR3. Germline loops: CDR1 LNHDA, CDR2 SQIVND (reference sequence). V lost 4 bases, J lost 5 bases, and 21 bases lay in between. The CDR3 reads CASSSPPGALDDQPQHF. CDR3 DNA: TGTGCCAGTAGTAGCCCCCCAGGGGCCCTTGATGATCAGCCCCAGCATTTT.

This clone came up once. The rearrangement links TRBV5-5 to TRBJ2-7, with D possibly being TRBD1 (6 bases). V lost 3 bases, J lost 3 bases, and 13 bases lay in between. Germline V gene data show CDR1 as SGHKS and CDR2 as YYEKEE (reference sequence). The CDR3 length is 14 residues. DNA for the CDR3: TGTGCCAGCAGCTCGGGACAACACCGCTACGAGCAGTACTTC. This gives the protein CASSSGQHRYEQYF.

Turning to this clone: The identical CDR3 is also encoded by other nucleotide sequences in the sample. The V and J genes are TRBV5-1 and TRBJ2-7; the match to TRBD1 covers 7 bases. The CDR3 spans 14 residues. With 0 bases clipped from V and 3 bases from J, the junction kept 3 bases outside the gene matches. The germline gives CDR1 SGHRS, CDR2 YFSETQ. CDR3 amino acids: CASSLAGDSYEQYF. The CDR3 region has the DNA TGCGCCAGCAGCTTGGCCGGGGACAGCTACGAGCAGTACTTC. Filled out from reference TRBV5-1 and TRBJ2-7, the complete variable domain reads KAGVTQTPRYLIKTRGQQVTLSCSPISGHRSVSWYQQTPGQGLQFLFEYFSETQRNKGNFPGRFSGRQFSNSRSEMNVSTLELGDSALYLCASSLAGDSYEQYFGPGTRLTVT.

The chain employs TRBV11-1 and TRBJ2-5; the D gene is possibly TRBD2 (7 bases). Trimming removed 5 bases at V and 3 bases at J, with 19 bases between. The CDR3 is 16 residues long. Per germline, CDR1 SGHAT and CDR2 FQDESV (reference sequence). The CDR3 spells CASSPISGGLKETQYF. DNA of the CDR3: TGTGCCAGCAGCCCCATCTCCGGGGGGCTAAAAGAGACCCAGTACTTC.

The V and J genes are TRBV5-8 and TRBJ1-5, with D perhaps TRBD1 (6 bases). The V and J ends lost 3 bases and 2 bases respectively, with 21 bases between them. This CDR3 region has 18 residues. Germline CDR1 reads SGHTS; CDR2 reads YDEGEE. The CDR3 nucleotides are TGTGCCAGCAGCTGGGAACTTCGAACAGGGTGGGGCAATCAGCCCCAGCATTTT. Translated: CASSWELRTGWGNQPQHF. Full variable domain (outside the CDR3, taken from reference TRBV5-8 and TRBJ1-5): EAGVTQSPTHLIKTRGQQATLRCSPISGHTSVYWYQQALGLGLQFLLWYDEGEERNRGNFPPRFSGRQFPNYSSELNVNALELEDSALYLCASSWELRTGWGNQPQHFGDGTRLSIL.

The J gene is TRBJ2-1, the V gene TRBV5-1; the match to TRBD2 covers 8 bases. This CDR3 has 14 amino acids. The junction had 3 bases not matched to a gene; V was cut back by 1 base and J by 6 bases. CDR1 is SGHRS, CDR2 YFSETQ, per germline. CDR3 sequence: CASSLSGSGNEQFF. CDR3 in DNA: TGCGCCAGCAGCTTGAGCGGGAGCGGCAATGAGCAGTTCTTC.

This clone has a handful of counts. The CDR3 spells CASSLWAGNQETQYF. In DNA form, the CDR3 reads TGTGCCAGCAGTTTATGGGCGGGGAACCAAGAGACCCAGTACTTC. This chain connects TRBV27 to TRBJ2-5; possible D gene TRBD2, 6 bases. Trimming removed 1 base at V and 0 bases at J, with 9 bases between. Germline V gene data show CDR1 as MNHEY and CDR2 as SMNVEV (reference sequence). This CDR3 comprises 15 residues.

DNA for the CDR3: TGCGCCAGCAGCTTGGGAGGGTGGAATAGCAATCAGCCCCAGCATTTT. It encodes CASSLGGWNSNQPQHF. The chain combines TRBV5-1 with TRBJ1-5; D is uncertain. Trimming took 0 bases from V and 0 from J, leaving 10 bases between them. Germline V CDR1 and CDR2: SGHRS, YFSETQ. CDR3 length: 16 residues.

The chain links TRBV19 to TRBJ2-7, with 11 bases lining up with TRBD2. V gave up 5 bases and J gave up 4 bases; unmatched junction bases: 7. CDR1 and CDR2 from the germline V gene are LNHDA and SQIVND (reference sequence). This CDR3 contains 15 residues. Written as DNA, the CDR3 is TGTGCCAGTAGTGTTACCGGGACTAGCGGATACGAGCAGTACTTC. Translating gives CASSVTGTSGYEQYF.